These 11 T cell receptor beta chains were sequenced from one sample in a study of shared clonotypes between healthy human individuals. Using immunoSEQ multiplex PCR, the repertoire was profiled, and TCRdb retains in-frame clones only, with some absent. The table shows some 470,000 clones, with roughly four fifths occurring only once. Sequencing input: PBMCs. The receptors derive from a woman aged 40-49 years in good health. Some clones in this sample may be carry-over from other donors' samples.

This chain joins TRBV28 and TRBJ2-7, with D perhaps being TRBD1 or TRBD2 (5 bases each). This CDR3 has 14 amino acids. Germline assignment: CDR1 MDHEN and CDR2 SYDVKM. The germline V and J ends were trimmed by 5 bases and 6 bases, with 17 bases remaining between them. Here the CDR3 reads CASSTPGPFGEQYF. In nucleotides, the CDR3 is TGTGCCAGCAGTACCCCGGGACCCTTCGGCGAGCAGTACTTC.

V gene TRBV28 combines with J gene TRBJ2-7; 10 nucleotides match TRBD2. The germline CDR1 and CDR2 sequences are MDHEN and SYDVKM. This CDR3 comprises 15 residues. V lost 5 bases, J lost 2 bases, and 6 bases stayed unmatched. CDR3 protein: CASSRSGRAPYEQYF. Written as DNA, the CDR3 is TGTGCCAGCAGTCGCAGCGGGAGGGCCCCCTACGAGCAGTACTTC.

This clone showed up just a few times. As DNA, the CDR3 is TGTGCCAGCAGCCAAGATGAAGGTAGCGGGAGCAATGAGCAGTTCTTC. It is translated as CASSQDEGSGSNEQFF. This sequence joins TRBV5-4 and TRBJ2-1, with 9 bases that match TRBD2. CDR1 and CDR2 (germline): SGHNT, YYREEE (reference sequence). The trim removed 4 bases at V and 6 bases at J, leaving 11 bases unmatched. The CDR3 loop spans 16 amino acids.

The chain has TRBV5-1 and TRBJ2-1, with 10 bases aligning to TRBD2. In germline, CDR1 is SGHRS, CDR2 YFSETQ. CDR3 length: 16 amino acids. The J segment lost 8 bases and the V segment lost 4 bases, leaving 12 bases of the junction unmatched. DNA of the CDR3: TGCGCCAGCAGCCTTGGGGGAGCGGGAGGGCTGGATGAGCAGTTCTTC. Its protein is CASSLGGAGGLDEQFF.

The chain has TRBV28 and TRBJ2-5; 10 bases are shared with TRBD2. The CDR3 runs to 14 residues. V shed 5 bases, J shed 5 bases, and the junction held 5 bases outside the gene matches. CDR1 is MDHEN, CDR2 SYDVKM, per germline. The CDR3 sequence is CASSETSGYETQYF. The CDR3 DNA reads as TGTGCCAGCAGTGAGACTAGCGGGTATGAGACCCAGTACTTC.

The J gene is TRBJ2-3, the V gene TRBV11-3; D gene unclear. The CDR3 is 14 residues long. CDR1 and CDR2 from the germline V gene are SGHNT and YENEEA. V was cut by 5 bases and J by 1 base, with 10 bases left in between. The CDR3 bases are TGTGCCAGCAGCCCAGTAGAAGGCACAGATACGCAGTATTTT. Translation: CASSPVEGTDTQYF. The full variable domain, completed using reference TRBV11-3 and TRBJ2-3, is EAGVVQSPRYKIIEKKQPVAFWCNPISGHNTLYWYLQNLGQGPELLIRYENEEAVDDSQLPKDRFSAERLKGVDSTLKIQPAELGDSAVYLCASSPVEGTDTQYFGPGTRLTVL.

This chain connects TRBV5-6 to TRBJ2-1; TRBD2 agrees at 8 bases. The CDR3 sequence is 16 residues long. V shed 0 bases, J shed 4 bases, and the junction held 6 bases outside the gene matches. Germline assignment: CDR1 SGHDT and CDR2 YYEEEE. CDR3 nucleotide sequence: TGTGCCAGCAGCTTGGCGGGAGGGCCAGGATACAATGAGCAGTTCTTC. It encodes CASSLAGGPGYNEQFF.

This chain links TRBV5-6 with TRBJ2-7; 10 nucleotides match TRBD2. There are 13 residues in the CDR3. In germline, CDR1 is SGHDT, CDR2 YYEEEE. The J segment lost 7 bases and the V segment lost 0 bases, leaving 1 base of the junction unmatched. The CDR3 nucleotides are TGTGCCAGCAGCTTGGTACTAGCGGGAGAGCAGTACTTC. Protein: CASSLVLAGEQYF.

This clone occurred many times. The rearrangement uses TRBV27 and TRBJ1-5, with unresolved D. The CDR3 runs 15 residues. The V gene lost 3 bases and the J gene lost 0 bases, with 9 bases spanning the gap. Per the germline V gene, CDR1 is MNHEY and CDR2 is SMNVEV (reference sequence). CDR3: CASSFLGDSNQPQHF. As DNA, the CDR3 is TGTGCCAGCAGTTTCTTAGGAGATAGCAATCAGCCCCAGCATTTT.

DNA for the CDR3: TGTGCCAGCAGTAATCGGCCTAGCGGGACCCATGAGCAGTTCTTC. Translation gives CASSNRPSGTHEQFF. V usage is TRBV7-2 and J usage is TRBJ2-1; 9 nucleotides agree with TRBD2. J lost 8 bases, V lost 6 bases, and 11 bases had no gene match. The V gene's germline CDR1 is SGHTA and CDR2 FQGNSA. This CDR3 comprises 15 residues.

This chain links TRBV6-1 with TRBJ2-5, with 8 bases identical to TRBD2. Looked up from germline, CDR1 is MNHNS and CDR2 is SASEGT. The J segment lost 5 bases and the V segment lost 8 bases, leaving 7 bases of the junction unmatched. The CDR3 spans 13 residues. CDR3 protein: CASSSGSLETQYF. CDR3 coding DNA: TGTGCCAGCTCGAGCGGGAGTTTGGAGACCCAGTACTTC.